The 20 T cell receptor beta chains below were found in one sample sequenced in a study of blood T cell repertoires in COVID-19. Measured with immunoSEQ multiplex PCR; TCRdb has only the in-frame clones, and not every one. The sample lists roughly 280,000 clones; around 78% were seen once. What was sequenced was peripheral blood. The receptor source for this set is a man aged 55 to 70 who had recovered from COVID-19.

Only a few counts were recorded for this clone. This chain uses TRBV4-2 with TRBJ2-1; 7 nucleotides line up with TRBD2. The V segment lost 0 bases and the J segment 3 bases; nucleotides outside the gene matches: 5. This CDR3 is built from 16 residues. Germline CDR1 reads LGHNA; CDR2 reads YNFKEQ. This CDR3 reads CASSQEWVAGYNEQFF. The CDR3 nucleotides read TGTGCCAGCAGCCAAGAATGGGTAGCGGGCTACAATGAGCAGTTCTTC.

CDR3 coding DNA: TGTGCCAGTAGTATAGGAAGGACAGGGAAAAATGGTCAGCCCCAGCATTTT. Translation: CASSIGRTGKNGQPQHF. The chain is built from TRBV19 and TRBJ1-5, with 8 bases fitting TRBD1. With V trimmed by 1 base and J by 6 bases, 11 bases remained unmatched. The CDR3 has 17 amino acids. Germline CDR1 LNHDA, CDR2 SQIVND (reference sequence).

The chain has TRBV6-1 and TRBJ2-5; unclear D gene. From germline, CDR1 is MNHNS and CDR2 SASEGT. V was cut by 2 bases and J by 1 base, with 11 bases left in between. This CDR3 is 15 amino acids long. In DNA, the CDR3 is TGTGCCAGCAGTGAACCGACTGGAGTCCAAGAGACCCAGTACTTC. It specifies CASSEPTGVQETQYF.

This clone was found once. J is TRBJ2-5 and V is TRBV6-1, with TRBD2 matching 8 bases. Trimming removed 1 base from V and 8 bases from J; junction bases left unmatched: 12. CDR1 MNHNS and CDR2 SASEGT come from the germline V gene. The CDR3 consists of 16 residues. This CDR3 reads CASSEEAGAALGTQYF. The CDR3 bases are TGTGCCAGCAGTGAAGAAGCGGGGGCGGCCCTTGGTACCCAGTACTTC.

V usage is TRBV7-8 and J usage is TRBJ2-7, with TRBD1 matching 10 bases. This CDR3 is built from 13 residues. CDR1 is SGHVS and CDR2 is FQNEAQ in the germline V gene. Germline trimming cut 5 bases from V and 6 bases from J; bases unmatched to any gene: 4. The CDR3 sequence is CASSLDRGAEQYF. As DNA, the CDR3 is TGTGCCAGCAGCCTGGACAGGGGGGCCGAGCAGTACTTC.

The J gene is TRBJ1-3, the V gene TRBV27, with 8 bases lining up with TRBD1. Germline V gives CDR1 MNHEY, CDR2 SMNVEV (reference sequence). CDR3 length: 16 amino acids. Germline trimming cut 4 bases from V and 2 bases from J; bases unmatched to any gene: 7. The CDR3 nucleotides read TGTGCCAGCAGTTCCCGACTGACAGGGGCTGGAAACACCATATATTTT. This sequence encodes CASSSRLTGAGNTIYF.

V gene TRBV3-1 (or the pseudogene TRBV3-2) combines with J gene TRBJ2-5; tentatively, D is TRBD2 (6 bases). Germline loops: CDR1 LGHDT, CDR2 YNNKEL (reference sequence). This CDR3 has 18 amino acids. V lost 2 bases, J lost 2 bases, and 21 bases lay in between. The CDR3 DNA is TGTGCCAGCAGCCAATCAACGCGGGCGGGACGCAAACAAGAGACCCAGTACTTC. It is translated as CASSQSTRAGRKQETQYF.

As DNA, the CDR3 is TGCGCCAGCAGCTTGGCGGGGGTTGGCGAGACCCAGTACTTC. It yields the protein CASSLAGVGETQYF. The chain recombines TRBV5-1 with TRBJ2-5; a weak D match, TRBD2 (6 bases). The germline CDR1 and CDR2 sequences are SGHRS and YFSETQ. The V end was cut by 0 bases, the J end by 5 bases, with 11 bases between. The CDR3 totals 14 residues.

CDR3: CASSLVGLAGRDTQYF. The CDR3 DNA follows: TGCGCCAGCAGCTTGGTCGGACTAGCTGGGAGAGATACGCAGTATTTT. The rearrangement links TRBV5-1 to TRBJ2-3; TRBD2 matches 8 bases. The CDR3 contains 16 residues. Germline lookup yields CDR1 SGHRS and CDR2 YFSETQ. The J segment lost 5 bases and the V segment lost 0 bases, leaving 8 bases of the junction unmatched. Variable domain in full (rest from reference TRBV5-1 and TRBJ2-3): KAGVTQTPRYLIKTRGQQVTLSCSPISGHRSVSWYQQTPGQGLQFLFEYFSETQRNKGNFPGRFSGRQFSNSRSEMNVSTLELGDSALYLCASSLVGLAGRDTQYFGPGTRLTVL.

V and J are TRBV18 and TRBJ2-6, with 11 positions matching TRBD1. V lost 2 bases to trimming and J lost 2 bases; unmatched junction nucleotides: 8. Germline V gene data show CDR1 as KGHSH and CDR2 as LQKENI. This CDR3 region has 19 residues. CDR3 sequence: CASSPFLGQGGAGANVLTF. The DNA of the CDR3 is TGTGCCAGCTCACCATTTCTGGGACAGGGGGGAGCTGGGGCCAACGTCCTGACTTTC.

This rearrangement joins TRBV7-2 to TRBJ2-3; maybe TRBD2 (6 bases). CDR3 length: 15 residues. CDR1 SGHTA and CDR2 FQGNSA come from the germline V gene. V lost 5 bases to trimming and J lost 0 bases, with 12 bases between them. CDR3 coding DNA: TGTGCCAGCAGCCCCGGACTATCCAGCACAGATACGCAGTATTTT. Translated: CASSPGLSSTDTQYF.

This chain uses TRBV7-8 with TRBJ2-1; possible D gene TRBD1, 8 bases. V lost 6 bases, J lost 0 bases, and 18 bases lay in between. This CDR3 region has 17 residues. The germline V gene encodes CDR1 SGHVS and CDR2 FQNEAQ. Here the CDR3 reads CASSFSGGGSSYNEQFF. The CDR3, as DNA: TGTGCCAGCAGTTTTTCAGGGGGCGGGAGCTCCTACAATGAGCAGTTCTTC.

The V gene is TRBV5-5, the J gene TRBJ2-7; TRBD1 agrees at 7 bases. The J segment lost 5 bases and the V segment lost 2 bases, leaving 13 bases of the junction unmatched. CDR1 SGHKS and CDR2 YYEKEE come from the germline V gene (reference sequence). The CDR3 has 16 residues. This chain's CDR3 is CASSFGRGPIRDEQYF. In nucleotides, the CDR3 is TGTGCCAGCAGCTTCGGAAGGGGGCCTATTCGCGACGAGCAGTACTTC.

This clone was seen many times. The chain has TRBV28 and TRBJ1-5; TRBD1 matches 8 bases. The CDR3 extends over 14 amino acids. V gave up 5 bases and J gave up 7 bases; unmatched junction bases: 7. From germline, CDR1 is MDHEN and CDR2 SYDVKM. CDR3 nucleotides: TGTGCCAGCAGTCCCCTGACAGGGGTACAGCCCCAGCATTTT. Its protein product is CASSPLTGVQPQHF.

The table lists this clone with a few counts. The chain uses TRBV4-1 and TRBJ1-6; D is perhaps TRBD1 (5 bases). Germline V CDR1 and CDR2: MGHRA, YSYEKL. The CDR3 loop spans 16 amino acids. V was pared by 4 bases and J by 6 bases, with 16 bases between. The CDR3 DNA follows: TGCGCCAGCAGCCCCCTCTCATGGCAGGGTAATTCACCCCTCCACTTT. It codes for CASSPLSWQGNSPLHF.

J is TRBJ2-3 and V is TRBV29-1, with TRBD2 identical over 11 bases. CDR3 length equals 11 residues. With 5 bases clipped from V and 13 bases from J, the junction kept 5 bases outside the gene matches. CDR1 is SQVTM, CDR2 ANQGSEA, per germline. CDR3 DNA sequence: TGCAGCGTTCAGACTAGCGGGATTAAGTATTTT. Residues: CSVQTSGIKYF.

The rearrangement joins TRBV2 to TRBJ1-2; D might be TRBD1 (6 bases). Germline loops: CDR1 SNHLY, CDR2 FYNNEI. The CDR3 has 15 residues. Trimming stripped 2 bases from V and 7 bases from J, with 17 bases between. The DNA of the CDR3 is TGTGCCAGCAGTGAATCTGCAGCCAGGGGCGGTGGCTACACCTTC. This gives the protein CASSESAARGGGYTF.

The gene calls are TRBV7-9 and TRBJ1-3, with D possibly matching TRBD1 (5 bases). The CDR3 runs to 15 residues. Germline CDR1 is SEHNR and CDR2 is FQNEAQ (reference sequence). Deletions cut 5 bases from V and 4 bases from J, with 15 bases between. In DNA, the CDR3 is TGTGCCAGCAGCCCGACAGCAGGAACGGGAAACACCATATATTTT. As protein: CASSPTAGTGNTIYF.

This clone was observed a single time. J is TRBJ1-2 and V is TRBV28; the match to TRBD1 covers 9 bases. From germline, CDR1 is MDHEN and CDR2 SYDVKM. The CDR3 spans 13 residues. The V gene end was trimmed by 5 bases and the J gene end by 7 bases; junction bases not matched to a gene: 5. CDR3 sequence (DNA): TGTGCCAGCAGTCCTGGGACAGGGTTTGGCTACACCTTC. Translated: CASSPGTGFGYTF.

This sequence joins TRBV19 and TRBJ2-1, with no clear D. CDR1 LNHDA and CDR2 SQIVND come from the germline V gene (reference sequence). The CDR3 has 14 amino acids. Trimming left V 3 bases short and J 1 base short, with 7 bases between. The CDR3 reads CASSISRSYNEQFF. The CDR3 bases are TGTGCCAGTAGTATCAGCAGGTCCTACAATGAGCAGTTCTTC.